This T cell receptor beta chain was retrieved from a study of T cell responses to AZD1222 COVID-19 vaccine. Data came from immunoSEQ multiplex PCR; TCRdb stores just in-frame clones and leaves some out. This sample has about 150,000 clones, with more than 85% found just once. Trimming took 5 bases from V and 1 from J, leaving 21 bases between them. Germline assignment: CDR1 SGHVS and CDR2 FQNEAQ. The CDR3 runs 18 residues. The source material was peripheral blood, sampled on day 0 of AZD1222 vaccination. The sequence came from an adult in good health. The rearrangement uses TRBV7-8 and TRBJ1-5; no definite D call. The chain's CDR3 is CASSRTLYGERSNQPQHF. CDR3 nucleotides: TGTGCCAGCAGCCGCACCCTTTATGGGGAACGGAGCAATCAGCCCCAGCATTTT.